This T cell receptor (beta chain) was found in a study of blood T cell repertoires in COVID-19. Profiling relied on immunoSEQ multiplex PCR, and the TCRdb table lists in-frame clones only, not all of them. Of approximately 74,000 clones in the sample, roughly 83% are singletons; the top ten hold over 2%. The germline V gene encodes CDR1 SQVTM and CDR2 ANQGSEA. The CDR3 totals 14 residues. Trimming took 4 bases from V and 0 from J; bases not matched to a gene: 3. This TCR was recovered from a man older than 75 with active or convalescent COVID-19. The J gene is TRBJ2-3, the V gene TRBV29-1; 8 bases line up with TRBD1. The sequenced sample was peripheral blood. The CDR3 DNA reads as TGCAGCGTTGGGGGACAGGTCAGCACAGATACGCAGTATTTT. This encodes CSVGGQVSTDTQYF.